This T cell receptor beta chain was captured in a study of T cell repertoires in cytomegalovirus infection. Whole-study context: CMV infection plus the matching HLA type was flagged by public TCR beta signatures.

This clonotype was detected ten times or more. The antigen is unknown. Study findings and constraints: Summed public TCR beta family frequency identified CMV carriers bearing the relevant HLA.

The germline V gene encodes CDR1 SGHDT and CDR2 YYEEEE. The V gene end was trimmed by 4 bases and the J gene end by 0 bases; junction bases not matched to a gene: 9. This CDR3 is 16 amino acids long. TCRdb reanalysed the reads using MiXCR and keeps one entry per CDR3 protein. Of about 190,000 distinct CDR3 sequences in the sample, less than 9.5% are singletons; the top ten hold about 4.6%. The TCR was taken from a human donor in good health (CMV status not recorded). Some clones in this sample may be carry-over from other donors' samples. The chain has TRBV5-6 and TRBJ1-1; TRBD1 matches at 7 bases. The sample taken for sequencing was PBMCs. CDR3 loop: CASSRPRTGMNTEAFF. CDR3 sequence (DNA): TGTGCCAGCAGCCGACCTAGGACAGGTATGAACACTGAAGCTTTCTTT.